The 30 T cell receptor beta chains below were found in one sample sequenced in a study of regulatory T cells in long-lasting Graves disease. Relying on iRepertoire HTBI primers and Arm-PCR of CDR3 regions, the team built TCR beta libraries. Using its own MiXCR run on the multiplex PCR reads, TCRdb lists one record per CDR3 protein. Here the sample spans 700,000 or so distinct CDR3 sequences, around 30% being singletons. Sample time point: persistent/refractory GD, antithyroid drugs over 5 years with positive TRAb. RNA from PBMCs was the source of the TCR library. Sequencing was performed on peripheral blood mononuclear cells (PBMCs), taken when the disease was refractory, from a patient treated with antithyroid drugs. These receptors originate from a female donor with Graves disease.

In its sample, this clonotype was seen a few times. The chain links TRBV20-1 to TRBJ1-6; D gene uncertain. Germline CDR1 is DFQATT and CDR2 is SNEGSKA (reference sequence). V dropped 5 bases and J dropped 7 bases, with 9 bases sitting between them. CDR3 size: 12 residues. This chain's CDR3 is CSAPRTNSPLHF. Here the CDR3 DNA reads TGCAGTGCTCCGAGGACCAATTCACCCCTCCACTTT.

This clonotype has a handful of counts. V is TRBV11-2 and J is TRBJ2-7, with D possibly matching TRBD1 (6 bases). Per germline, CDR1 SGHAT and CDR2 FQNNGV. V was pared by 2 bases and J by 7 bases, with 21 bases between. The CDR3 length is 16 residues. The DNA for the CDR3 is TGTGCCAGCAGCTTAACCACAGGGTTTCGCGGAGAAGAGCAGTACTTC. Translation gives CASSLTTGFRGEEQYF. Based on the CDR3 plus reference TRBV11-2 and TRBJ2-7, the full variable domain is EAGVAQSPRYKIIEKRQSVAFWCNPISGHATLYWYQQILGQGPKLLIQFQNNGVVDDSQLPKDRFSAERLKGVDSTLKIQPAKLEDSAVYLCASSLTTGFRGEEQYFGPGTRLTVT.

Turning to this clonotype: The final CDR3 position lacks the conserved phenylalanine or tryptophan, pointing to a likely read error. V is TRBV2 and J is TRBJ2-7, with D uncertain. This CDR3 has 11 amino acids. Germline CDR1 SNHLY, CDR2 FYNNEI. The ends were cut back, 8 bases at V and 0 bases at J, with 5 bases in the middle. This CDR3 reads CASGNSYEQYL. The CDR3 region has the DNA TGTGCCAGCGGAAACTCCTACGAGCAGTACCTC.

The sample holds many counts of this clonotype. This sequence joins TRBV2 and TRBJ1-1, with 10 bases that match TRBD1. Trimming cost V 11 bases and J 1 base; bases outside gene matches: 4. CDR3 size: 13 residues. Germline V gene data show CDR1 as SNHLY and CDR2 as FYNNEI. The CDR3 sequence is CAGGQGENTEAFF. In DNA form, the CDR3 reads TGTGCCGGTGGACAGGGGGAGAACACTGAAGCTTTCTTT.

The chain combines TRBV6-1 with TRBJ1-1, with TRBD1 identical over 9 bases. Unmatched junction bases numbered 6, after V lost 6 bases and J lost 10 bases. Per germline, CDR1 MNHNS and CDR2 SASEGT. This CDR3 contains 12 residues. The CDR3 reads CASRLGTGRAFF. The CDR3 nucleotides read TGTGCCAGCAGACTCGGGACAGGGCGAGCTTTCTTT.

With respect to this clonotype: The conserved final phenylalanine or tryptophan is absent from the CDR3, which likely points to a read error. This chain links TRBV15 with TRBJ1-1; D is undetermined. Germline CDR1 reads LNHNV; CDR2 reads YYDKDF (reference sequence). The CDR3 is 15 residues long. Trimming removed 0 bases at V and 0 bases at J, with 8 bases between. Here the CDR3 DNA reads TGTGCCACCAGCAGAGATCTAAGGCTGAACACTGAAGCTTTCCTT. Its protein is CATSRDLRLNTEAFL.

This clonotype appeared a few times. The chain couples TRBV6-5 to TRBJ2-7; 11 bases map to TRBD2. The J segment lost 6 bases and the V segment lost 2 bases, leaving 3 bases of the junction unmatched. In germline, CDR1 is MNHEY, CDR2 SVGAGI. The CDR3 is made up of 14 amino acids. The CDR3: CASSYGGLAVEQYF. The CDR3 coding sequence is TGTGCCAGCAGTTACGGGGGACTAGCGGTCGAGCAGTACTTC.

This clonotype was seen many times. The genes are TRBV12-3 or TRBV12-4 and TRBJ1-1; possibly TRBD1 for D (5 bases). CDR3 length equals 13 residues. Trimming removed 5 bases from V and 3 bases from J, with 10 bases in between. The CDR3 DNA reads TGTGCCAGCAGTGCCTCGGGGGACACTGAAGCTTTCTTT. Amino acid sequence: CASSASGDTEAFF.

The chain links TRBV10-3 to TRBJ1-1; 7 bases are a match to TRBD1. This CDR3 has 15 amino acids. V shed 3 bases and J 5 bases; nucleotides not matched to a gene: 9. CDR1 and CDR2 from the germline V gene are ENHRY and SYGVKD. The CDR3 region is CAISDPDRVGTEAFF. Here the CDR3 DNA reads TGTGCCATCAGTGACCCCGACAGGGTGGGGACTGAAGCTTTCTTT.

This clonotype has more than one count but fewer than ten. CDR3 sequence: CASSLSGRGYSNQPQHF. The CDR3 coding sequence is TGTGCCAGCAGTTTATCAGGCAGGGGGTATAGCAATCAGCCCCAGCATTTT. The chain joins TRBV27 to TRBJ1-5, with 7 nucleotides matching TRBD1. This CDR3 region has 17 residues. V lost 0 bases to trimming and J lost 0 bases; unmatched junction nucleotides: 5. Germline loops: CDR1 MNHEY, CDR2 SMNVEV (reference sequence).

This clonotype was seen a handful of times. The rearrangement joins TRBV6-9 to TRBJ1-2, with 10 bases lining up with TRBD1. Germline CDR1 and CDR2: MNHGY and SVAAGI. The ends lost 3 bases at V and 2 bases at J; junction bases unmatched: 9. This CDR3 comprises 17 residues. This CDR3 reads CASSYGTGAISNYGYTF. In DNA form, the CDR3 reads TGTGCCAGCAGTTACGGGACAGGGGCCATTTCGAACTATGGCTACACCTTC.

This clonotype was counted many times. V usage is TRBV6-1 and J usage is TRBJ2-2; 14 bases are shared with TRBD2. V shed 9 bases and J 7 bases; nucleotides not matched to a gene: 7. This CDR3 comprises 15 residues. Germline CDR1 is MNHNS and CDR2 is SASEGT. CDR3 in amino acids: CASTGLAGAFGELFF. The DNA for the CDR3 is TGTGCCAGTACGGGACTAGCGGGAGCTTTCGGGGAGCTGTTTTTT.

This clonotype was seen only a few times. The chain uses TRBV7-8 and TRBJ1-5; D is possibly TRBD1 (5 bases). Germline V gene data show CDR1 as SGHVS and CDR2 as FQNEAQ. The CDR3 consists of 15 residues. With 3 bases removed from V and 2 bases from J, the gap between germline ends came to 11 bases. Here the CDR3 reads CASSFTGTGNQPQHF. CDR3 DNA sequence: TGTGCCAGCAGCTTTACCGGGACGGGCAATCAGCCCCAGCATTTT.

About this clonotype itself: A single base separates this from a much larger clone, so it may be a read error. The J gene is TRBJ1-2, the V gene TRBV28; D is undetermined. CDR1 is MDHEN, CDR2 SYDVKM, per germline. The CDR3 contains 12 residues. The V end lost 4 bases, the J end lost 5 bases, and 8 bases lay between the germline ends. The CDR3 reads CASSSKTYGYTF. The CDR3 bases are TGTGCCAGCAGTTCAAAGACATATGGCTACACCTTC.

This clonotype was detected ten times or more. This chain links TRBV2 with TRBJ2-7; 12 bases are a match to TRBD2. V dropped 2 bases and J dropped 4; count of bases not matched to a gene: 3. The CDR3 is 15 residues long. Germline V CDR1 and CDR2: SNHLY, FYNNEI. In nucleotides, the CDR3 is TGTGCCAGCAGTGAACGGACTAGCGGGATGTACGAGCAGTACTTC. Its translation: CASSERTSGMYEQYF.

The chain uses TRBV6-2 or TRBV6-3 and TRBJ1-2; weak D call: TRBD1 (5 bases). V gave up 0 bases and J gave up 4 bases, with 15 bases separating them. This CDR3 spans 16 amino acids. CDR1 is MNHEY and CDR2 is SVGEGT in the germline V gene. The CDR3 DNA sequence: TGTGCCAGCAGTTACTCTGGAGGGGTGCTCTTCTATGGCTACACCTTC. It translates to CASSYSGGVLFYGYTF.

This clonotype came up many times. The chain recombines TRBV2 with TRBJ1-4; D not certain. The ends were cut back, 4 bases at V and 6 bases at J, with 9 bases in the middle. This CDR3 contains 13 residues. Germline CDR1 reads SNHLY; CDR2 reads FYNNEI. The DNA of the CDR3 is TGTGCCAGCAGTGGATTCCAGGATGAAAAACTGTTTTTT. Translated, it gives CASSGFQDEKLFF.

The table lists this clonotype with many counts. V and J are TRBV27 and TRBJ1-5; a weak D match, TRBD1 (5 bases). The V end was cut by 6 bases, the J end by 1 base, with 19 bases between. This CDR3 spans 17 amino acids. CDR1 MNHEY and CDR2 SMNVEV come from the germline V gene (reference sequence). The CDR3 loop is CASSPGRGLGSNQPQHF. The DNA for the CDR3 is TGTGCCAGCAGCCCGGGACGGGGCCTCGGGAGCAATCAGCCCCAGCATTTT.

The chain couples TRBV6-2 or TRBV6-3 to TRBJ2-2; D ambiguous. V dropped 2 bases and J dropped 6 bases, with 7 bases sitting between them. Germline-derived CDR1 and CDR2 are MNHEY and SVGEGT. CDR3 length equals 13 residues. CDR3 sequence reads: CASSYDGPGELFF. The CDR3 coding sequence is TGTGCCAGCAGTTACGATGGTCCCGGGGAGCTGTTTTTT.

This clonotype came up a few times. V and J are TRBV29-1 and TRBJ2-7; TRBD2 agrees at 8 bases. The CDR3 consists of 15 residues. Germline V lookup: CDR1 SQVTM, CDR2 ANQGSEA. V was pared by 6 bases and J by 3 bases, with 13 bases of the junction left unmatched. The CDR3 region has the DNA TGCAGCGTCCAAACCTCTAGCGGGCCCAGCTACGAGCAGTACTTC. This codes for CSVQTSSGPSYEQYF.

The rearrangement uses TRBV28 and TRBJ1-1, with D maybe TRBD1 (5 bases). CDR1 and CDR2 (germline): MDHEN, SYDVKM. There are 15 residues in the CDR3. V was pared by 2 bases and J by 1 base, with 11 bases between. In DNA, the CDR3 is TGTGCCAGCAGTTTAAAGGCAGGGTGGAACACTGAAGCTTTCTTT. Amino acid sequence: CASSLKAGWNTEAFF. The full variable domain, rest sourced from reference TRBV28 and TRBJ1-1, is DVKVTQSSRYLVKRTGEKVFLECVQDMDHENMFWYRQDPGLGLRLIYFSYDVKMKEKGDIPEGYSVSREKKERFSLILESASTNQTSMYLCASSLKAGWNTEAFFGQGTRLTVV.

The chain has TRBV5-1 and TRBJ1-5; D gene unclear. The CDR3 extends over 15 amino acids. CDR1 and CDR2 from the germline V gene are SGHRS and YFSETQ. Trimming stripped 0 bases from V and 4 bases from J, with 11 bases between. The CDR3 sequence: CASSLDTVGNQPQHF. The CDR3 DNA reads TGCGCCAGCAGCTTGGACACTGTAGGGAATCAGCCCCAGCATTTT.

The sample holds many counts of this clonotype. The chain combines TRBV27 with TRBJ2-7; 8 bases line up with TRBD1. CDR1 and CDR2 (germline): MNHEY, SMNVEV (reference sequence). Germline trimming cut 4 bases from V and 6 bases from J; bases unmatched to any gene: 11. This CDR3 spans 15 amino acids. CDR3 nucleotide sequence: TGTGCCAGCAGTTCCTTAGGACAGGGACTTCTCGAGCAGTACTTC. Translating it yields CASSSLGQGLLEQYF.

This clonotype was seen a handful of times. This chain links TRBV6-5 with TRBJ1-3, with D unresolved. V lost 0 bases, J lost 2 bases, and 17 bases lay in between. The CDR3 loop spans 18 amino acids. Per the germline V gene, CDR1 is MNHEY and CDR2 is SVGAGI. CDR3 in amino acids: CASSYSTGSSPAGNTIYF. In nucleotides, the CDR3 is TGTGCCAGCAGTTACTCGACGGGCTCCAGTCCGGCTGGAAACACCATATATTTT.

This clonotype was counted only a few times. CDR3 loop: CASSPGTGLVDTEAFF. CDR3 in DNA: TGCGCCAGCAGCCCGGGGACAGGGCTGGTGGATACTGAAGCTTTCTTT. The chain carries TRBV5-1 and TRBJ1-1, with 9 bases aligning to TRBD1. CDR3 length equals 16 residues. With 4 bases clipped from V and 5 bases from J, the junction kept 12 bases outside the gene matches. Germline V gene lookup returns CDR1 SGHRS and CDR2 YFSETQ.

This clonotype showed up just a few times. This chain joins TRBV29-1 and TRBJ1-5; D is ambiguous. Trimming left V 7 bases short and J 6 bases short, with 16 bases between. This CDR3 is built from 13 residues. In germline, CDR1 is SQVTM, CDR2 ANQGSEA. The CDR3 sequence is CSATGEGGQPQHF. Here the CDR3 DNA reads TGCAGCGCTACCGGGGAGGGTGGTCAGCCCCAGCATTTT.

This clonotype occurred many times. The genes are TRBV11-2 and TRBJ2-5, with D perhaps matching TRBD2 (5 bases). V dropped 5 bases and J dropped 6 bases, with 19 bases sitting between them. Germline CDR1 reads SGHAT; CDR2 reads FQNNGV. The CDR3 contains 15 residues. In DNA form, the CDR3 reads TGTGCCAGCAGCCCGAGCCGGGAAACGACCAAGACCCAGTACTTC. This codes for CASSPSRETTKTQYF.

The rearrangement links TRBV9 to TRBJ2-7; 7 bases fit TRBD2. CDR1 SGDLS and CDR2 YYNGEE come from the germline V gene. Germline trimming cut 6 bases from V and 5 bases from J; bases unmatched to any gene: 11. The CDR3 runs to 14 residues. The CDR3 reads CASTVGRECHEQYF. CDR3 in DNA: TGTGCCAGCACCGTGGGGCGGGAGTGTCACGAGCAGTACTTC.

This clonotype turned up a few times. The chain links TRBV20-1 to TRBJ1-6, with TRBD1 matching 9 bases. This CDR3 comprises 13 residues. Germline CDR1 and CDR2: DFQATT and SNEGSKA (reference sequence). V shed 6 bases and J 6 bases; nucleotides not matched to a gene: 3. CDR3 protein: CSAMGQGNSPLHF. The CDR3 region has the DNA TGCAGTGCGATGGGACAGGGTAATTCACCCCTCCACTTT.

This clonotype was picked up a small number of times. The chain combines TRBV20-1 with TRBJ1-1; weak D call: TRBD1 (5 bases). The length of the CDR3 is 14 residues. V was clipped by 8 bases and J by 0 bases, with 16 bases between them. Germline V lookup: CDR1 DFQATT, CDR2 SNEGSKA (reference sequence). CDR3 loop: CSSPKQAVNTEAFF. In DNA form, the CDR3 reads TGCAGTTCTCCGAAACAGGCGGTGAACACTGAAGCTTTCTTT.